This T cell receptor beta chain comes out of a study of identical twins. Regarding the study as a whole: A lower insertion count was a feature of abundant cord blood beta clonotypes, with no such feature in memory repertoires. Excess twin sharing in beta out-of-frame sequences was weaker.

Germline assignment: CDR1 SGHRS and CDR2 YFSETQ. Trimming cost V 0 bases and J 0 bases, with 9 bases left between them. The CDR3 spans 15 residues. A universal primer binding site was introduced by template switching. The final cDNA contained unique molecular identifiers. TCRdb analysed the 5' RACE reads with MiXCR anew, one entry per CDR3 protein. The table shows hundreds of thousands of distinct CDR3 sequences, with around 20% occurring only once. This clonotype came up many times. What it binds is unknown. The data also belong to a second study, concerning T cells expressing NK-cell markers. That source reports: The authors sequenced eight donors, of whom seven were HCMV-seropositive and one was seronegative.

Sequenced sample: PBMCs. The J gene is TRBJ1-2, the V gene TRBV5-1; D not certain. This clonotype originated in a woman aged 18-29 years in good health. CDR3 protein: CASSLDVSSNYGYTF. The CDR3 bases are TGCGCCAGCAGCTTGGACGTCAGCTCTAACTATGGCTACACCTTC.